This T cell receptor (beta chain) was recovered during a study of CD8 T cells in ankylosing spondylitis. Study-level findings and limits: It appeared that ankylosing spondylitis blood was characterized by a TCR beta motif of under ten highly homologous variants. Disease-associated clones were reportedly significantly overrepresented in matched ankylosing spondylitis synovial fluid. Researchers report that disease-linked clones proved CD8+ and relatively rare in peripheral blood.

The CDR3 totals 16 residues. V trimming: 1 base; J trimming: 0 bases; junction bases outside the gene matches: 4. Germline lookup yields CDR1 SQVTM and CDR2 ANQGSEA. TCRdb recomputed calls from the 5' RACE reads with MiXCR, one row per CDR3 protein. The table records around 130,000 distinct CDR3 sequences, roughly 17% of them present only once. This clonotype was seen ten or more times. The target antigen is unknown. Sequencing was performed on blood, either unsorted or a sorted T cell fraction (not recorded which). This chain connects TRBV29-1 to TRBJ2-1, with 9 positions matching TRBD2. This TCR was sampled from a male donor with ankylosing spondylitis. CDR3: CSVEGFSGGSYNEQFF. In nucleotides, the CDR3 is TGCAGCGTTGAAGGGTTTAGCGGGGGCTCCTACAATGAGCAGTTCTTC.